Described below is a single T cell receptor (beta chain) sequence and its context. The antigen remains unidentified. These data originate in a study of multiple sclerosis patients with progressive multifocal leukoencephalopathy. Study-wide findings and caveats: Preferential TRBV-TRBJ pairings or common gene usage were not detected at PML. Expanded clones at PML onset predated and persisted through natalizumab therapy.

Time point specified: time of PML onset. Between about 15 and 60 months of natalizumab therapy passed before PML developed in these natalizumab-treated patients. At PML onset, T3 blood samples were taken. TCRdb keeps only in-frame clones here, not all; method: immunoSEQ multiplex PCR. This table holds tens of thousands of clones, more than 80% found once. Trimming left V 0 bases short and J 1 base short, with 8 bases between. There are 15 residues in the CDR3. Germline V CDR1 and CDR2: SGHTS, YDEGEE. V is TRBV5-8 and J is TRBJ1-5, with unresolved D. The sequence came from a woman in her twenties or thirties with progressive multifocal leukoencephalopathy. The starting material was PBMCs, obtained from a patient treated with natalizumab. The CDR3 region has the DNA TGTGCCAGCAGCTTGGGGCTGGCCAGCAATCAGCCCCAGCATTTT. It codes for CASSLGLASNQPQHF. The full variable domain, its missing parts supplied by reference TRBV5-8 and TRBJ1-5, is EAGVTQSPTHLIKTRGQQATLRCSPISGHTSVYWYQQALGLGLQFLLWYDEGEERNRGNFPPRFSGRQFPNYSSELNVNALELEDSALYLCASSLGLASNQPQHFGDGTRLSIL.